Below are 16 T cell receptor beta chains sequenced from a single sample in a study of blood T cell repertoires in COVID-19. The repertoire was sequenced with immunoSEQ multiplex PCR; TCRdb's copy has only in-frame clones and lacks some. The sample has approximately 220,000 clones; under 90% are singletons. Sequenced input: PBMCs or T cells enriched from blood (not recorded which). The origin of the receptors is a woman between 50 and 59 years old who had been exposed to COVID-19.

The gene calls are TRBV18 and TRBJ2-7; 9 bases match TRBD2. There are 18 residues in the CDR3. Trimming removed 2 bases from V and 2 bases from J; junction bases left unmatched: 13. The V gene's germline CDR1 is KGHSH and CDR2 LQKENI. The CDR3 sequence is CASSPFWASGDLTYEQYF. CDR3 DNA: TGTGCCAGCTCACCATTTTGGGCTAGCGGGGACCTCACCTACGAGCAGTACTTC.

The rearrangement links TRBV10-3 to TRBJ1-2; 7 bases map to TRBD1. This CDR3 region has 16 residues. V lost 6 bases to trimming and J lost 0 bases; unmatched junction nucleotides: 10. Germline values: CDR1 ENHRY, CDR2 SYGVKD. CDR3 sequence: CAIRGQGTDSNYGYTF. The CDR3 DNA reads TGTGCCATCAGGGGCCAGGGGACAGACTCTAACTATGGCTACACCTTC.

The chain has TRBV27 and TRBJ1-1; D possibly corresponds to TRBD1 (6 bases). The V end lost 5 bases, the J end lost 1 base, and 14 bases lay between the germline ends. The germline gives CDR1 MNHEY, CDR2 SMNVEV (reference sequence). CDR3 length: 15 residues. DNA for the CDR3: TGTGCCAGCAGTAAGCGACAGGCGGCGAACACTGAAGCTTTCTTT. It translates to CASSKRQAANTEAFF.

This chain links TRBV19 with TRBJ1-1; possible D gene TRBD1, 5 bases. V was shortened by 7 bases and J by 3 bases, with 18 bases between the two germline ends. Germline assignment: CDR1 LNHDA and CDR2 SQIVND (reference sequence). This CDR3 comprises 15 residues. CDR3 residues: CASIGTGGPDTEAFF. CDR3 DNA: TGTGCCAGTATAGGGACCGGAGGGCCTGACACTGAAGCTTTCTTT.

The V call is TRBV28, the J call TRBJ1-1; tentative D call: TRBD1 (5 bases). This CDR3 comprises 15 residues. Germline CDR1 is MDHEN and CDR2 is SYDVKM. Trimming removed 3 bases from V and 8 bases from J, with 19 bases in between. CDR3 amino acids: CASSFSGSVHEEAFF. CDR3 coding DNA: TGTGCCAGCAGTTTCTCAGGGTCTGTTCACGAGGAAGCTTTCTTT.

The rearrangement uses TRBV5-4 and TRBJ2-7; 11 nucleotides line up with TRBD1. V gave up 0 bases and J gave up 7 bases; unmatched junction bases: 3. Germline V lookup: CDR1 SGHNT, CDR2 YYREEE (reference sequence). The CDR3 length is 14 residues. The CDR3 region has the DNA TGTGCCAGCAGCTTGGGGACAGGGGGCTTGGAGCAGTACTTC. This codes for CASSLGTGGLEQYF.

This clone was detected only a few times. V usage is TRBV15 and J usage is TRBJ1-4; TRBD1 matches at 8 bases. Trimming at V came to 3 bases and at J to 6 bases, leaving 3 bases not matched to a gene. This CDR3 has 14 amino acids. Germline V lookup: CDR1 LNHNV, CDR2 YYDKDF (reference sequence). CDR3 DNA sequence: TGTGCCACCAGCAGCCGGACAGGGTATGAAAAACTGTTTTTT. Translating it yields CATSSRTGYEKLFF.

The chain has TRBV6-5 and TRBJ1-2; TRBD1 matches 9 bases. The CDR3 runs to 14 residues. Germline trimming cut 6 bases from V and 4 bases from J; bases unmatched to any gene: 6. In germline, CDR1 is MNHEY, CDR2 SVGAGI. The CDR3 nucleotides read TGTGCCAGCAGCCTCGGACAGGGGCTCTATGGCTACACCTTC. Its protein is CASSLGQGLYGYTF.

The gene calls are TRBV3-1 (or the pseudogene TRBV3-2) and TRBJ2-3; 15 bases are shared with TRBD2. V lost 5 bases and J lost 1; bases outside the gene matches: 4. From germline, CDR1 is LGHDT and CDR2 YNNKEL (reference sequence). The CDR3 loop spans 17 amino acids. CDR3 sequence (DNA): TGTGCCAGCAGCGGGCGGACTAGCGGGGGGGGCACAGATACGCAGTATTTT. Protein sequence: CASSGRTSGGGTDTQYF.

V is TRBV19 and J is TRBJ2-1; 7 nucleotides line up with TRBD1. J was trimmed by 7 bases and V by 5 bases; bases with no gene match: 11. This CDR3 region has 15 residues. The V gene's germline CDR1 is LNHDA and CDR2 SQIVND (reference sequence). CDR3 nucleotide sequence: TGTGCCAGTAGTCCCGGACAGGTTCCTCTGAATGAGCAGTTCTTC. Its translation is CASSPGQVPLNEQFF. Full variable domain (missing parts from reference TRBV19 and TRBJ2-1): DGGITQSPKYLFRKEGQNVTLSCEQNLNHDAMYWYRQDPGQGLRLIYYSQIVNDFQKGDIAEGYSVSREKKESFPLTVTSAQKNPTAFYLCASSPGQVPLNEQFFGPGTRLTVL.

The CDR3 coding sequence is TGTGCCAGCTCACCTCAGAAACAGGGCAATCAGCCCCAGCATTTT. It codes for CASSPQKQGNQPQHF. The V gene is TRBV18, the J gene TRBJ1-5, with D possibly matching TRBD1 (5 bases). V was pared by 3 bases and J by 2 bases, with 11 bases between. Germline lookup yields CDR1 KGHSH and CDR2 LQKENI. The CDR3 runs to 15 residues. Full variable domain (missing parts from reference TRBV18 and TRBJ1-5): NAGVMQNPRHLVRRRGQEARLRCSPMKGHSHVYWYRQLPEEGLKFMVYLQKENIIDESGMPKERFSAEFPKEGPSILRIQQVVRGDSAAYFCASSPQKQGNQPQHFGDGTRLSIL.

Note on this clone: The sample holds other DNA sequences that translate to the same CDR3. The CDR3 coding sequence is TGCAGCGTGGACCGGGGGTATGGCTACACCTTC. Its translation is CSVDRGYGYTF. The genes are TRBV29-1 and TRBJ1-2, with a tentative D call TRBD1 (5 bases). The CDR3 has 11 amino acids. Between the trimmed V and J ends, which lost 6 bases and 5 bases, there was a span of 10 bases. Germline CDR1 reads SQVTM; CDR2 reads ANQGSEA.

There are a few counts of this clone. This sequence joins TRBV29-1 and TRBJ2-2; 8 positions agree with TRBD1. The V gene's germline CDR1 is SQVTM and CDR2 ANQGSEA. V lost 4 bases and J lost 4; bases outside the gene matches: 2. The CDR3 totals 13 residues. Here the CDR3 DNA reads TGCAGCGTTGGACAGGGGTCCACCGGGGAGCTGTTTTTT. It is translated as CSVGQGSTGELFF.

The gene calls are TRBV3-1 (or the pseudogene TRBV3-2) and TRBJ1-2; D may be TRBD1 (6 bases). Trimming cost V 1 base and J 8 bases, with 20 bases left between them. Germline V gene lookup returns CDR1 LGHDT and CDR2 YNNKEL (reference sequence). The CDR3 has 16 residues. Here the CDR3 reads CASSQAGRDMTGGYTF. The CDR3 DNA reads TGTGCCAGCAGCCAAGCCGGAAGGGACATGACGGGAGGCTACACCTTC.

This chain joins TRBV11-3 and TRBJ2-3; a possible D gene is TRBD2 (7 bases). Germline CDR1 and CDR2: SGHNT and YENEEA. The CDR3 totals 16 residues. Trimming left V 3 bases short and J 7 bases short, with 20 bases between. This CDR3 reads CASSLGRGTHAHTQYF. Here the CDR3 DNA reads TGTGCCAGCAGCTTGGGGAGGGGGACTCACGCCCATACGCAGTATTTT.

The chain links TRBV6-5 to TRBJ2-3; D gene unclear. The CDR3 length is 13 residues. Germline V gene sequence: CDR1 MNHEY, CDR2 SVGAGI. V was cut by 6 bases and J by 1 base, with 8 bases left in between. The CDR3 coding sequence is TGTGCCAGCAGGGGCCCTGGCACAGATACGCAGTATTTT. Translating it yields CASRGPGTDTQYF.